This entry describes one T cell receptor beta chain. The data were taken from a study of blood T cell repertoires in COVID-19. Study-wide context: Sites in the United States, Italy and Spain provided acute and convalescent COVID-19 samples. T cells, B-cell-depleted T cells, or PBMCs provided the cDNA or gDNA that served as material.

Under the authors' procedure: Reference gene primer amplification gave estimated nucleated cell counts. Repertoires were generated with immunoSEQ multiplex PCR, while TCRdb's copy carries only in-frame clones and drops some. The V and J calls and clone size are taken from that table; D and trimming were inferred from the DNA. The sample holds 150,000 to 200,000 clones, 88% seen once. Looked up from germline, CDR1 is LNHDA and CDR2 is SQIVND (reference sequence). The ends lost 3 bases at V and 0 bases at J; junction bases unmatched: 8. The CDR3 has 17 residues. The sequence was collected from a man aged 35-49 years with active or convalescent COVID-19. The rearrangement links TRBV19 to TRBJ2-1; 7 bases match TRBD2. Sequencing was done on a sample of peripheral blood. CDR3 nucleotide sequence: TGTGCCAGTAGTATCCTGTTGCGGGGGAGCTCCTACAATGAGCAGTTCTTC. It encodes CASSILLRGSSYNEQFF.